This T cell receptor (beta chain) was captured by sequencing in a study of identical twins. This CDR3 contains 14 residues. Trimming shortened V by 4 bases and J by 2 bases, and 10 bases separated the two germline ends. CDR1 is ENHRY and CDR2 is SYGVKD in the germline V gene. Whole-study findings and limits: While abundant cord blood beta clonotypes carried fewer insertions, memory repertoires showed no such pattern. Interpretation of the results relied on cross-sectional statistical analysis and not on following the same donors.

Details on this clonotype: The antigen is undetermined.

TCRdb passed the 5' RACE reads through MiXCR, listing each CDR3 protein once. The table shows approximately 500,000 distinct CDR3 sequences, with over 12% occurring only once. The donors were all healthy and Caucasian. These data were also filed under a second study, of yellow fever vaccine responses in identical twins.

The chain combines TRBV10-3 with TRBJ2-3, with D tentatively TRBD1 (6 bases). The sequenced sample was CD4+ T cells sorted from blood. This TCR was recovered from a woman under 30 in good health. The CDR3 protein is CAISGQGSTDTQYF. CDR3 bases: TGTGCCATCAGTGGGCAGGGGTCCACAGATACGCAGTATTTT.